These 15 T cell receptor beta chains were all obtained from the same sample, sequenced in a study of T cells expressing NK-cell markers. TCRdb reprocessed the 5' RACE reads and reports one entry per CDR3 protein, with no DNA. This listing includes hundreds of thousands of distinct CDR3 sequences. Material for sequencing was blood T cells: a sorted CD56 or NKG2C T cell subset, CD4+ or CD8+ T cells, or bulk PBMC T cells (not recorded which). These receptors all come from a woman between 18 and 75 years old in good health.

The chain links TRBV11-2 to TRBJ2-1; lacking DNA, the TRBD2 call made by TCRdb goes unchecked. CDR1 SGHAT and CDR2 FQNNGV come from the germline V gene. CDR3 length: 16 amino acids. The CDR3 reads CASSPRLAGLGNEQFF.

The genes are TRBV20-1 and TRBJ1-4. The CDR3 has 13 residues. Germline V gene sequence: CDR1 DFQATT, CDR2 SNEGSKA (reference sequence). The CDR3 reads CSAVLTTNEKLFF.

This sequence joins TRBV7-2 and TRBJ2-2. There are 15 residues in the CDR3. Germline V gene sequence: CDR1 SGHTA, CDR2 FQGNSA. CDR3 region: CASSLAHTNTGELFF.

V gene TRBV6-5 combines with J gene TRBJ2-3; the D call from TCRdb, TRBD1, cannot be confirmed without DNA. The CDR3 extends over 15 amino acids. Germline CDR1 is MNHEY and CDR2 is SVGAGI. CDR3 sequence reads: CASSNGGRNTDTQYF.

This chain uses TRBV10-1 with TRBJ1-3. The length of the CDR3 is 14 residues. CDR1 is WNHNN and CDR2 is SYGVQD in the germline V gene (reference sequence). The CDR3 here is CAGRGLHSGNTIYF.

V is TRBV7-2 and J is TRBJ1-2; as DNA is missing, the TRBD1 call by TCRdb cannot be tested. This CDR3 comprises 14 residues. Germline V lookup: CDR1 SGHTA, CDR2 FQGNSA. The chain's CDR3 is CASSLRDPPRGYTF. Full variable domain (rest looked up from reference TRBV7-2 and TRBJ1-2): GAGVSQSPSNKVTEKGKDVELRCDPISGHTALYWYRQSLGQGLEFLIYFQGNSAPDKSGLPSDRFSAERTGGSVSTLTIQRTQQEDSAVYLCASSLRDPPRGYTFGSGTRLTVV.

CDR3 amino acids: CASSPMEEQYF. The chain links TRBV18 to TRBJ2-7. Germline loops: CDR1 KGHSH, CDR2 LQKENI. The CDR3 runs 11 residues.

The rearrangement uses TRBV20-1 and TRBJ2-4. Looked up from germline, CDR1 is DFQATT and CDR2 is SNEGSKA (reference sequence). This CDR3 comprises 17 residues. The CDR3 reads CSAIQFRWNEAKNIQYF.

The chain's CDR3 is CASSQTPAGAPTDTQYF. This chain joins TRBV4-1 and TRBJ2-3; absent DNA, TCRdb's TRBD1 call cannot be checked. CDR1 is MGHRA and CDR2 is YSYEKL in the germline V gene. The CDR3 is 17 amino acids.

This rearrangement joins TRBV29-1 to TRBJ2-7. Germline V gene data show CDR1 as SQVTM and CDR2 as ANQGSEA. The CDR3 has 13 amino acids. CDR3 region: CSASARSSYEQYF.

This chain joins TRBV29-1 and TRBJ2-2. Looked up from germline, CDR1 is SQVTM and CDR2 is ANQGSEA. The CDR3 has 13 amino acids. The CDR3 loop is CSVDSGYTGELFF.

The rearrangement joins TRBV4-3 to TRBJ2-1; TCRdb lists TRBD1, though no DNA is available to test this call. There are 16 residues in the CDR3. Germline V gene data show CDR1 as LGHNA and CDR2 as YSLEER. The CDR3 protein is CASSQGGQGWSNEQFF.

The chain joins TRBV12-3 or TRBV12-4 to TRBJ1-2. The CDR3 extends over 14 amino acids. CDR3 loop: CASSFRDGNYGYTF.

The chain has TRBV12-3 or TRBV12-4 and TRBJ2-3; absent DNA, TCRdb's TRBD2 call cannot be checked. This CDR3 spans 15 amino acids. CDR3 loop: CASRASGGDTDTQYF.

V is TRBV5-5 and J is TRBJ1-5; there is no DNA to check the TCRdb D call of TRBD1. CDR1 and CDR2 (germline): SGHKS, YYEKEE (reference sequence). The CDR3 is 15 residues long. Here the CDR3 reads CASSLTGGGNQPQHF.